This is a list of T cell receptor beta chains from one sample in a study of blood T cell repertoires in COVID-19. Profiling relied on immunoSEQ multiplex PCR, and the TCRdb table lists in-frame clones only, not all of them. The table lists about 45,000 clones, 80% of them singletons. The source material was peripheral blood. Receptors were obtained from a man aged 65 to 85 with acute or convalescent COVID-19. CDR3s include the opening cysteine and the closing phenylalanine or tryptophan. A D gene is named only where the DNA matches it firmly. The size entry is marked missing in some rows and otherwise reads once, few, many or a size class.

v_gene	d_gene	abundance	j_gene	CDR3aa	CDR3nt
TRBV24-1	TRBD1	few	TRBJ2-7	CATSDPWTGNGQYF	TGTGCCACCAGTGACCCCTGGACAGGGAATGGGCAGTACTTC
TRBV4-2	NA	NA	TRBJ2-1	CASSLGRGPYNEQFF	TGTGCCAGCAGCCTCGGGCGGGGGCCGTACAATGAGCAGTTCTTC
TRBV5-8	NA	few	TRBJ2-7	CASSSSVGEQYF	TGTGCCAGCAGCTCCTCGGTCGGTGAGCAGTACTTC
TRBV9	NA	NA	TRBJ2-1	CASSVGLEQFF	TGTGCCAGCAGCGTAGGACTAGAGCAGTTCTTC
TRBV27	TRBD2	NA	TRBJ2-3	CASSRTSGGRDTQYF	TGTGCCAGCAGTCGGACTAGCGGGGGGAGGGATACGCAGTATTTT
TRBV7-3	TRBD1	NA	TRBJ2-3	CASSLGTGTDTQYF	TGTGCCAGCAGCTTAGGGACAGGCACAGATACGCAGTATTTT
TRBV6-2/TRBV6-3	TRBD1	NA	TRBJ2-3	CASSSPVTGVTDTQYF	TGTGCCAGCAGTTCCCCCGTGACAGGGGTCACAGATACGCAGTATTTT
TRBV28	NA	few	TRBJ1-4	CASSPQGAFGEKLFF	TGTGCCAGCAGCCCCCAGGGTGCCTTTGGAGAAAAACTGTTTTTT
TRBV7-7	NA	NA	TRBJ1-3	CASSLTRETGNTIYF	TGTGCTAGCAGCTTAACACGGGAGACTGGAAACACCATATATTTT
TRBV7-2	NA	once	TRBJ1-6	CASSLQHSNSPLHF	TGTGCCAGCAGCTTACAACACAGTAATTCACCCCTCCACTTT
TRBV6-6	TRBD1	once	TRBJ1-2	CASVNRGSNYGYTF	TGTGCCAGTGTTAACAGGGGCTCTAACTATGGCTACACCTTC
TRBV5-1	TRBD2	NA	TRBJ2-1	CASSLVASGGDEQFF	TGCGCCAGCAGCTTGGTAGCTAGCGGGGGCGATGAGCAGTTCTTC
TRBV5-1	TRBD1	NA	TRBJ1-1	CASSWGTGVNTEAFF	TGCGCCAGCAGCTGGGGGACAGGGGTGAACACTGAAGCTTTCTTT
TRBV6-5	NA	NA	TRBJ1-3	CASSRTQGAGNTIYF	TGTGCCAGCAGCCGCACTCAGGGTGCTGGAAACACCATATATTTT
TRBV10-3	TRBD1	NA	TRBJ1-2	CAAGQGAAYGYTF	TGTGCCGCGGGACAGGGTGCCGCCTATGGCTACACCTTC
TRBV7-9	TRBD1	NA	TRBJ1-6	CASSQQTGMGNSPLHF	TGTGCCAGCAGCCAACAGACAGGGATGGGGAATTCACCCCTCCACTTT
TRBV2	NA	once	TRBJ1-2	CASTGQGWYGYTF	TGTGCCAGCACAGGGCAGGGATGGTATGGCTACACCTTC
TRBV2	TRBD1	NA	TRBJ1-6	CASRGQGGSNSPLHF	TGTGCCAGCAGGGGACAGGGAGGCTCCAATTCACCCCTCCACTTT
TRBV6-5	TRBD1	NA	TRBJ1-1	CASRQRTGPEAFF	TGTGCCAGCAGACAAAGGACAGGGCCTGAAGCTTTCTTT
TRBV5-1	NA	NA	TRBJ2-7	CASSTGDSRGDEQYF	TGCGCCAGCAGCACCGGGGACAGCCGCGGGGACGAGCAGTACTTC
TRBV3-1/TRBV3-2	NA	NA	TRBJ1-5	CASSQDPGGVSNQPQHF	TGTGCCAGCAGCCAAGACCCGGGGGGCGTTAGCAATCAGCCCCAGCATTTT
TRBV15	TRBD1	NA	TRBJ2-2	CATSRDLAGGYTGELFF	TGTGCCACCAGCAGAGATTTGGCAGGGGGCTACACCGGGGAGCTGTTTTTT
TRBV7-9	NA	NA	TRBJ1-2	CASSLDIVYGYTF	TGTGCCAGCAGCTTAGACATCGTCTATGGCTACACCTTC
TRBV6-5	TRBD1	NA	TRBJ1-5	CASSKDRLLNQPQHF	TGTGCCAGCAGCAAGGACAGGTTACTCAATCAGCCCCAGCATTTT
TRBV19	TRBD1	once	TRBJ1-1	CASRVGTGGTGTEAFF	TGTGCCAGTAGGGTGGGGACAGGGGGCACGGGGACTGAAGCTTTCTTT
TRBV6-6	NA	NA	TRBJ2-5	CASSQILRETQYF	TGTGCCAGCAGTCAGATCCTTCGGGAGACCCAGTACTTC
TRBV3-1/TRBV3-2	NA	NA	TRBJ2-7	CASSQGILAGSYYEQYF	TGTGCCAGCAGCCAAGGTATTTTGGCAGGGTCCTACTACGAGCAGTACTTC
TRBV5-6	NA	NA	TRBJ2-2	CASSFARHHRRPMTGELFF	TGTGCCAGCAGCTTCGCGAGACACCACAGGCGACCGATGACCGGGGAGCTGTTTTTT
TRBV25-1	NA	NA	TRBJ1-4	CASTKREGNEKLFF	TGTGCCAGCACCAAGAGGGAGGGTAATGAAAAACTGTTTTTT
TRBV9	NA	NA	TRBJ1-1	CASSVVEGTEAFF	TGTGCCAGCAGCGTAGTGGAGGGCACTGAAGCTTTCTTT
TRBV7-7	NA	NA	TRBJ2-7	CASSLGQDSYEQYF	TGTGCCAGCAGCTTAGGACAGGACTCCTACGAGCAGTACTTC
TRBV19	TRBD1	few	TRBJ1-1	CASSTRQGGTFF	TGTGCCAGTAGTACCCGACAGGGCGGTACTTTCTTT
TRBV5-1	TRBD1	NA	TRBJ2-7	CASSPRQGAAYEQYF	TGCGCCAGCAGCCCCAGACAGGGGGCGGCCTACGAGCAGTACTTC
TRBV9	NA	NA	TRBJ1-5	CASSVGPGSNQPQHF	TGTGCCAGCAGCGTAGGTCCAGGTAGCAATCAGCCCCAGCATTTT
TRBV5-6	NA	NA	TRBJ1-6	CASSLVAALGDSPLHF	TGTGCCAGCAGCTTGGTAGCCGCCCTTGGAGATTCACCCCTCCACTTT
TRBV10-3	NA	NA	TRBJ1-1	CAISPGTLNTEAFF	TGTGCCATCAGTCCCGGGACATTGAACACTGAAGCTTTCTTT
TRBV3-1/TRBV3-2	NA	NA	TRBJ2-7	CASSQDTPEGGLYEQYF	TGTGCCAGCAGCCAAGATACCCCGGAGGGTGGGCTATACGAGCAGTACTTC
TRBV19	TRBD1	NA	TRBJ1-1	CASSVTGGTEAFF	TGTGCCAGTAGTGTGACAGGGGGAACTGAAGCTTTCTTT
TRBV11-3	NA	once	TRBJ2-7	CASSLDRREQYF	TGTGCCAGCAGCTTAGACAGGAGGGAGCAGTACTTC
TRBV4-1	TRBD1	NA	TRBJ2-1	CASSPGTGPNEQFF	TGCGCCAGCAGCCCGGGGACAGGTCCGAATGAGCAGTTCTTC
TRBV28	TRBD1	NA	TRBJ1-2	CASSWDRRISYTF	TGTGCCAGCAGCTGGGACAGGAGGATATCCTACACCTTC
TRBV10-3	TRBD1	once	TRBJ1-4	CAISDRPTGTNEKLFF	TGTGCCATCAGTGACCGACCGACAGGGACTAATGAAAAACTGTTTTTT
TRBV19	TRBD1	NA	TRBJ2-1	CASRTGGSNNEQFF	TGTGCCAGTAGAACAGGGGGCTCCAACAATGAGCAGTTCTTC
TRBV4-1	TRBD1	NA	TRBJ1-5	CASSQGTGGNQPQHF	TGCGCCAGCAGCCAAGGGACAGGGGGCAATCAGCCCCAGCATTTT
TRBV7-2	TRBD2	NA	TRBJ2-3	CASSFSGGLFTDTQYF	TGTGCCAGCAGCTTCTCGGGGGGGCTCTTCACAGATACGCAGTATTTT
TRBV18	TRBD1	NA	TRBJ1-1	CASSPPQGQARHTEAFF	TGTGCCAGCTCACCCCCCCAGGGACAGGCTCGGCACACTGAAGCTTTCTTT
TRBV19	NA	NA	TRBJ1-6	CASRPTGSYNSPLHF	TGTGCCAGTAGACCGACAGGCTCCTATAATTCACCCCTCCACTTT